This TCR beta chain was sequenced in a study of control samples from healthy donors and cancer patients. V was pared by 6 bases and J by 6 bases, with 12 bases between. This CDR3 is built from 12 residues. Libraries were prepared by immunoSEQ multiplex PCR; TCRdb keeps only in-frame clonotypes and omits some of them. Among about 74,000 clones listed, 88% were seen once. Sequenced input: blood. This chain connects TRBV12-3 or TRBV12-4 to TRBJ2-7, with D possibly being TRBD1 (6 bases). The sequence derives from a woman aged 50 to 65 in good health. The DNA for the CDR3 is TGTGCCAGCAGGCAAACAGGGTTCGAGCAGTACTTC. Protein product: CASRQTGFEQYF.